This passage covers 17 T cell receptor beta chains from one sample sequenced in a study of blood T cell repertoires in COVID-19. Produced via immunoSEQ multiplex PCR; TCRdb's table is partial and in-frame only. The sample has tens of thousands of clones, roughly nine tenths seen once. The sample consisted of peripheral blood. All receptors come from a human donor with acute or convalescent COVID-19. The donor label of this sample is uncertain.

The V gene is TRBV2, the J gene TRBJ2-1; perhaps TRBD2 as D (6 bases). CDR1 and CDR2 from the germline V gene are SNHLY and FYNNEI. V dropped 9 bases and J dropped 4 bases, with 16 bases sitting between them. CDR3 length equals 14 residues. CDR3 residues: CASKTGVIYNEQFF. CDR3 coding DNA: TGTGCCAGTAAGACGGGAGTTATATACAATGAGCAGTTCTTC.

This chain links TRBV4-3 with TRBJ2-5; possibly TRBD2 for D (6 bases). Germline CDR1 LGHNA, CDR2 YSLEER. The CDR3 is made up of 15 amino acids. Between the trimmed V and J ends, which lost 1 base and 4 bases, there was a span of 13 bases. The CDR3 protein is CASSQGGVAVETQYF. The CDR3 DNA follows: TGCGCCAGCAGCCAAGGTGGGGTAGCGGTAGAGACCCAGTACTTC.

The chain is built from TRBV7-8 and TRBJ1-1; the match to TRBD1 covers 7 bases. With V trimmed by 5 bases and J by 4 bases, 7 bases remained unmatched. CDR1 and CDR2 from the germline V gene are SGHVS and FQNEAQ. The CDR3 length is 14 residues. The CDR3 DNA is TGTGCCAGCAGCCAAAGACAGGGAGGCACTGAAGCTTTCTTT. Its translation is CASSQRQGGTEAFF.

The chain's CDR3 is CASSLVSAGALGNTIYF. The CDR3, as DNA: TGTGCCAGCAGCTTGGTCTCCGCGGGGGCTCTTGGAAACACCATATATTTT. The genes are TRBV5-5 and TRBJ1-3; TRBD1 is a possible D gene (6 bases). CDR1 and CDR2 (germline): SGHKS, YYEKEE (reference sequence). Trimming stripped 0 bases from V and 3 bases from J, with 16 bases between. The CDR3 totals 17 residues.

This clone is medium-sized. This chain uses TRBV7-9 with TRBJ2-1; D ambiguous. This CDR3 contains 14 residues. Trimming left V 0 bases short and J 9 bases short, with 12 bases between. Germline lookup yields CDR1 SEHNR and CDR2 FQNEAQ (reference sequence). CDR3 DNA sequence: TGTGCCAGCAGCTTAGCGGGTGCCGGGTCTGAGCAGTTCTTC. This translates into CASSLAGAGSEQFF.

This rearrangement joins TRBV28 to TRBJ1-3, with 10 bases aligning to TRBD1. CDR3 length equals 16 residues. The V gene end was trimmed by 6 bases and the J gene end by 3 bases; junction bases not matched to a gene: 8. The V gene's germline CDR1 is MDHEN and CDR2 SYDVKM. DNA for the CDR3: TGTGCCAGCAGACCCCCGGGACAGGGGTTTGGAAACACCATATATTTT. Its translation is CASRPPGQGFGNTIYF.

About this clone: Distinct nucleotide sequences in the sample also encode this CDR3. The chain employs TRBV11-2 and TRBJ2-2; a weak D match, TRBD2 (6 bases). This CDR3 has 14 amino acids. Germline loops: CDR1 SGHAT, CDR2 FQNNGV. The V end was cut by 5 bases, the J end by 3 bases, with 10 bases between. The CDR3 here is CASSPGTYTGELFF. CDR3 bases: TGTGCCAGCAGCCCGGGGACTTACACCGGGGAGCTGTTTTTT.

CDR3: CASRDREAGNTIYF. The CDR3, as DNA: TGCGCCAGCAGAGACCGGGAGGCTGGAAACACCATATATTTT. This rearrangement joins TRBV5-1 to TRBJ1-3; D call uncertain. Trimming shortened V by 5 bases and J by 2 bases, and 11 bases separated the two germline ends. CDR3 length: 14 residues. Germline loops: CDR1 SGHRS, CDR2 YFSETQ.

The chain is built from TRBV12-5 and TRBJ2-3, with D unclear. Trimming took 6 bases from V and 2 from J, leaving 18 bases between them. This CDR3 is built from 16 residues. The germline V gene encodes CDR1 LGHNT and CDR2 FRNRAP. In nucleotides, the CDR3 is TGTGCTAGTGGCAAATCGCCGGGTCTTTTCACAGATACGCAGTATTTT. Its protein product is CASGKSPGLFTDTQYF.

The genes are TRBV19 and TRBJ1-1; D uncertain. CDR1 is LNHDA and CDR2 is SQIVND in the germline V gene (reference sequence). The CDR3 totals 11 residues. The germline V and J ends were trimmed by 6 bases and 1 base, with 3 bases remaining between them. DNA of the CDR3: TGTGCCAGTAGCAAGAACACTGAAGCTTTCTTT. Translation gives CASSKNTEAFF.

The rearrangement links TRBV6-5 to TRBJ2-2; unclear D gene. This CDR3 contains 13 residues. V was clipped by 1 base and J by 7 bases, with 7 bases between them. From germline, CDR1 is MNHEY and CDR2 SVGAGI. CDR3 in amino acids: CASSYFPGGELFF. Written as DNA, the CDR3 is TGTGCCAGCAGTTACTTTCCCGGCGGGGAGCTGTTTTTT.

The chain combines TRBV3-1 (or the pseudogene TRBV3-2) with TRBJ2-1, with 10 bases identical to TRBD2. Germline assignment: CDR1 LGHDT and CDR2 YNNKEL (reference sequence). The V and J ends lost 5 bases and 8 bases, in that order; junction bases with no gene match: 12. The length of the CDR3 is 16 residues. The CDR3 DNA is TGTGCCAGCAGCTTAGCTAGCGGGAGCCTCGGGGATGAGCAGTTCTTC. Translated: CASSLASGSLGDEQFF.

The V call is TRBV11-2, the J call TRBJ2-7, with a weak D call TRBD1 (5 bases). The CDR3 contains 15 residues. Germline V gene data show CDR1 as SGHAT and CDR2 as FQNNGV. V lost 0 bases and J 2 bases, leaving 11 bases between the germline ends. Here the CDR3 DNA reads TGTGCCAGCAGCTTAGATACAGGCCATGCCTACGAGCAGTACGTC. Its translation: CASSLDTGHAYEQYV.

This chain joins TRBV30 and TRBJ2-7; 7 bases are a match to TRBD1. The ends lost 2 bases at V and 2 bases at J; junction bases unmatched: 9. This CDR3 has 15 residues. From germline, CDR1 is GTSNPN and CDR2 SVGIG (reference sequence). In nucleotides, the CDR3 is TGTGCCTGGAGTCGCCCCGGGACAGTGGCCTACGAGCAGTACTTC. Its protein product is CAWSRPGTVAYEQYF.

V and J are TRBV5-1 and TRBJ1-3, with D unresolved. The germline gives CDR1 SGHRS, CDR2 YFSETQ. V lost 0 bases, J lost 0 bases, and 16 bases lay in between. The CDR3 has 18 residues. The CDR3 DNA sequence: TGCGCCAGCAGCTTGGAGTCAGGCTCATCAACCTCTGGAAACACCATATATTTT. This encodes CASSLESGSSTSGNTIYF. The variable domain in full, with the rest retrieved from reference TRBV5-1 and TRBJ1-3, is KAGVTQTPRYLIKTRGQQVTLSCSPISGHRSVSWYQQTPGQGLQFLFEYFSETQRNKGNFPGRFSGRQFSNSRSEMNVSTLELGDSALYLCASSLESGSSTSGNTIYFGEGSWLTVV.

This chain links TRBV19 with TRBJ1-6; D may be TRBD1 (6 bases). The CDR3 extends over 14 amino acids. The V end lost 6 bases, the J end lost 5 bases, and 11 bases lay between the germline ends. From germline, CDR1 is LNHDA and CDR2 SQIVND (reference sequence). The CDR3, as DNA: TGTGCCAGTAGCAGACAGGTTGATAATTCACCCCTCCACTTT. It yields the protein CASSRQVDNSPLHF.

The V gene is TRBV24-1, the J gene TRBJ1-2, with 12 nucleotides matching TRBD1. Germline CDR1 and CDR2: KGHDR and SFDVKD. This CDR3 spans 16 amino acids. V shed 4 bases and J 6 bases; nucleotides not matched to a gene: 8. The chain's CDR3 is CATSESGTGGFHGYTF. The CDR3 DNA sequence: TGTGCCACCAGTGAGTCCGGGACAGGGGGCTTCCATGGCTACACCTTC.